The 27 T cell receptor beta chains below all came from one sample that was sequenced in a study of PD-L1 blockade in urothelial cancer. This table comes from immunoSEQ multiplex PCR, and its TCRdb copy is limited to in-frame clones, with some not included. Among more than 70,000 clones listed, approximately 91% were seen once. The sequenced sample was PBMCs, obtained around atezolizumab (anti-PD-L1) treatment. The receptors originated from a man between 60 and 75 years old with urothelial cancer.

The rearrangement uses TRBV7-8 and TRBJ2-1; no clear D. Germline CDR1 reads SGHVS; CDR2 reads FQNEAQ. The CDR3 loop spans 13 amino acids. Trimming took off 0 bases at V and 12 bases at J, with 12 bases between the two ends. The CDR3 protein is CASSLAVPLGQFF. CDR3 sequence (DNA): TGTGCCAGCAGCTTAGCCGTTCCCCTAGGGCAGTTCTTC.

The chain links TRBV28 to TRBJ1-2; 7 bases map to TRBD1. The V and J ends lost 8 bases and 5 bases, in that order; junction bases with no gene match: 5. The CDR3 spans 12 residues. The germline V gene encodes CDR1 MDHEN and CDR2 SYDVKM. This CDR3 reads CASLQGIYGYTF. The CDR3 region has the DNA TGTGCCAGCTTACAGGGGATTTATGGCTACACCTTC.

The chain combines TRBV5-1 with TRBJ2-2; TRBD1 matches at 10 bases. Germline CDR1 reads SGHRS; CDR2 reads YFSETQ. The CDR3 covers 15 residues. J was trimmed by 8 bases and V by 4 bases; bases with no gene match: 8. The CDR3 nucleotides read TGCGCCAGCAGCCCGACGGGACAGGGGAGAGGGGAGCTGTTTTTT. It yields the protein CASSPTGQGRGELFF.

The chain couples TRBV12-5 to TRBJ2-7; the match to TRBD1 covers 7 bases. J gave up 1 base and V 5 bases, and 5 bases lay outside the gene matches. Germline CDR1 LGHNT, CDR2 FRNRAP. CDR3 length equals 14 residues. CDR3 loop: CASGISGQSYEQYF. The DNA of the CDR3 is TGTGCTAGTGGTATCTCGGGACAGTCCTACGAGCAGTACTTC.

This clone was counted a few times. The chain has TRBV6-5 and TRBJ2-5, with 8 positions matching TRBD1. This CDR3 has 14 residues. Germline V lookup: CDR1 MNHEY, CDR2 SVGAGI. Unmatched junction bases numbered 3, after V lost 5 bases and J lost 1 base. CDR3 residues: CASSPDRAQETQYF. CDR3 coding DNA: TGTGCCAGCAGTCCGGACAGGGCCCAAGAGACCCAGTACTTC.

This rearrangement joins TRBV19 to TRBJ1-2; TRBD1 matches at 8 bases. V was clipped by 4 bases and J by 7 bases; unmatched bases: 8. From germline, CDR1 is LNHDA and CDR2 SQIVND (reference sequence). CDR3 length equals 14 residues. The CDR3 region is CASSTTGGSGGYTF. Here the CDR3 DNA reads TGTGCCAGTAGTACTACAGGGGGATCTGGTGGCTACACCTTC.

J is TRBJ2-5 and V is TRBV28, with 10 positions matching TRBD1. V lost 6 bases to trimming and J lost 5 bases; unmatched junction nucleotides: 6. Per the germline V gene, CDR1 is MDHEN and CDR2 is SYDVKM. The CDR3 is 14 amino acids. The CDR3 DNA reads TGTGCCAGCAGATTAACGGGACAGGGGGAGACCCAGTACTTC. Protein: CASRLTGQGETQYF.

The genes are TRBV15 and TRBJ2-6; possibly TRBD1 for D (6 bases). The CDR3 loop spans 16 amino acids. V lost 4 bases to trimming and J lost 3 bases, with 13 bases between them. Germline-derived CDR1 and CDR2 are LNHNV and YYDKDF (reference sequence). CDR3: CATSMAGAGGANVLTF. As DNA, the CDR3 is TGTGCCACCAGCATGGCAGGGGCGGGTGGGGCCAACGTCCTGACTTTC.

The chain links TRBV18 to TRBJ2-2; no firm D call. The V gene lost 3 bases and the J gene lost 6 bases, with 11 bases spanning the gap. This CDR3 comprises 14 residues. Germline loops: CDR1 KGHSH, CDR2 LQKENI. The DNA for the CDR3 is TGTGCCAGCTCACCCTTCGACGGAGCCGGGGAGCTGTTTTTT. Its translation is CASSPFDGAGELFF.

The CDR3 loop is CASSRRGYEQYF. The CDR3, as DNA: TGTGCCAGCAGCAGGCGGGGCTACGAGCAGTACTTC. The chain is built from TRBV21-1 and TRBJ2-7; TRBD2, the D gene given by the table, was not confirmed from the DNA. TRBV21-1 is tagged as a pseudogene. This CDR3 is built from 12 residues.

The chain has TRBV27 and TRBJ2-5; TRBD2 might be the D (5 bases). The length of the CDR3 is 21 residues. Germline loops: CDR1 MNHEY, CDR2 SMNVEV (reference sequence). Trimming cost V 3 bases and J 5 bases, with 34 bases left between them. CDR3 bases: TGTGCCAGCAGTTTGGGCCTCGGAGCTAGCTATGGACGAGAGGGTGGGGAGACCCAGTACTTC. Protein: CASSLGLGASYGREGGETQYF.

The V gene is TRBV27, the J gene TRBJ2-7, with 10 bases fitting TRBD1. The CDR3 extends over 14 amino acids. V gave up 8 bases and J gave up 5 bases; unmatched junction bases: 9. Germline CDR1 reads MNHEY; CDR2 reads SMNVEV (reference sequence). The CDR3 spells CASFRGQGYHEQYF. CDR3 DNA: TGTGCCAGCTTCAGGGGACAGGGGTACCACGAGCAGTACTTC.

The V and J genes are TRBV10-1 and TRBJ2-3; 7 bases match TRBD2. From germline, CDR1 is WNHNN and CDR2 SYGVQD (reference sequence). V dropped 9 bases and J dropped 1; count of bases not matched to a gene: 10. This CDR3 spans 15 amino acids. CDR3 DNA sequence: TGCGCCAGTTCGTCGGGGGGACTTGGCACAGATACGCAGTATTTT. Translated: CASSSGGLGTDTQYF.

In this sample, this clone turned up a few times. V usage is TRBV28 and J usage is TRBJ2-3; TRBD2 matches at 13 bases. Germline V gene data show CDR1 as MDHEN and CDR2 as SYDVKM. V lost 4 bases, J lost 3 bases, and 7 bases stayed unmatched. The CDR3 is 17 amino acids. The CDR3 loop is CASSSDVLAGGTDTQYF. In DNA form, the CDR3 reads TGTGCCAGCAGTTCTGACGTACTAGCGGGAGGGACAGATACGCAGTATTTT.

The CDR3 protein is CASTRGGSTYNEQFF. CDR3 sequence (DNA): TGTGCCAGCACCAGGGGCGGGAGCACCTACAATGAGCAGTTCTTC. The chain has TRBV28 and TRBJ2-1; D possibly corresponds to TRBD2 (7 bases). The CDR3 has 15 residues. Germline V gene lookup returns CDR1 MDHEN and CDR2 SYDVKM. V was shortened by 7 bases and J by 2 bases, with 15 bases between the two germline ends.

This sequence joins TRBV19 and TRBJ1-4; D ambiguous. V was pared by 0 bases and J by 10 bases, with 12 bases between. The germline V gene encodes CDR1 LNHDA and CDR2 SQIVND (reference sequence). CDR3 length equals 14 residues. Written as DNA, the CDR3 is TGTGCCAGTAGTATAGATGAGGCAGCGACAAAACTGTTTTTT. Residues: CASSIDEAATKLFF.

The chain joins TRBV2 to TRBJ2-7; maybe TRBD2 (6 bases). V was clipped by 6 bases and J by 6 bases, with 21 bases between them. Germline CDR1 is SNHLY and CDR2 is FYNNEI. The CDR3 has 15 amino acids. CDR3 in amino acids: CASRESRDPEGEQYF. CDR3 coding DNA: TGTGCCAGCAGAGAGAGCCGGGACCCGGAGGGCGAGCAGTACTTC.

V and J are TRBV7-9 and TRBJ2-1, with 14 nucleotides matching TRBD2. Germline CDR1 is SEHNR and CDR2 is FQNEAQ (reference sequence). The CDR3 extends over 15 amino acids. Trimming at V came to 5 bases and at J to 12 bases, leaving 9 bases not matched to a gene. CDR3 in amino acids: CASSLQGTSGSRQFF. Here the CDR3 DNA reads TGTGCCAGCAGCCTTCAAGGGACTAGCGGGAGCCGGCAGTTCTTC. Based on the CDR3 plus reference TRBV7-9 and TRBJ2-1, the full variable domain is DTGVSQNPRHKITKRGQNVTFRCDPISEHNRLYWYRQTLGQGPEFLTYFQNEAQLEKSRLLSDRFSAERPKGSFSTLEIQRTEQGDSAMYLCASSLQGTSGSRQFFGPGTRLTVL.

V and J are TRBV6-1 and TRBJ1-4; 8 bases are shared with TRBD1. The CDR3 contains 13 residues. Looked up from germline, CDR1 is MNHNS and CDR2 is SASEGT. V shed 4 bases and J 5 bases; nucleotides not matched to a gene: 0. The CDR3 DNA reads as TGTGCCAGCAGTGGGACAGGGAATGAAAAACTGTTTTTT. It yields the protein CASSGTGNEKLFF.

This chain links TRBV30 with TRBJ2-3, with 8 bases that match TRBD2. The CDR3 is 14 residues long. The junction had 2 bases not matched to a gene; V was cut back by 2 bases and J by 1 base. Germline-derived CDR1 and CDR2 are GTSNPN and SVGIG (reference sequence). CDR3 sequence reads: CAWSRRGGTDTQYF. CDR3 nucleotide sequence: TGTGCCTGGAGTCGGCGGGGGGGCACAGATACGCAGTATTTT.

V is TRBV10-3 and J is TRBJ2-3, with 7 bases matching TRBD2. Germline CDR1 and CDR2: ENHRY and SYGVKD. J gave up 5 bases and V 5 bases, and 16 bases lay outside the gene matches. The CDR3 length is 17 residues. The CDR3 sequence is CAISSGGIRELGDTQYF. The CDR3, as DNA: TGTGCCATCAGTTCGGGAGGCATTCGGGAGTTGGGAGATACGCAGTATTTT.

The chain joins TRBV2 to TRBJ2-1, with D unclear. V gave up 7 bases and J gave up 0 bases, with 7 bases separating them. The CDR3 has 13 amino acids. Germline CDR1 is SNHLY and CDR2 is FYNNEI. In DNA form, the CDR3 reads TGTGCCAGCATCCGGGTCTCCTACAATGAGCAGTTCTTC. Its translation is CASIRVSYNEQFF.

The J gene is TRBJ2-7, the V gene TRBV5-8; TRBD1 matches at 7 bases. The CDR3 runs 13 residues. The trim removed 4 bases at V and 3 bases at J, leaving 4 bases unmatched. CDR1 SGHTS and CDR2 YDEGEE come from the germline V gene. In DNA, the CDR3 is TGTGCCAGCAGCCTAGGACAGGACTACGAGCAGTACTTC. Amino acids: CASSLGQDYEQYF.

The chain couples TRBV11-2 to TRBJ2-7; tentative D call: TRBD2 (6 bases). Between the trimmed V and J ends, which lost 2 bases and 13 bases, there was a span of 21 bases. CDR1 and CDR2 from the germline V gene are SGHAT and FQNNGV. This CDR3 region has 14 residues. The CDR3 region is CASSLYLEGESPYF. The DNA of the CDR3 is TGTGCCAGCAGCTTATATTTGGAGGGAGAAAGTCCTTACTTC.

V usage is TRBV28 and J usage is TRBJ2-3; D is possibly TRBD2 (5 bases). Germline V gives CDR1 MDHEN, CDR2 SYDVKM. V lost 5 bases to trimming and J lost 3 bases, with 9 bases between them. The CDR3 consists of 13 residues. The CDR3 is CASSRRVTDTQYF. The CDR3 coding sequence is TGTGCCAGCAGTAGGCGGGTAACAGATACGCAGTATTTT.

This clone was detected a few times. The chain is built from TRBV6-6 and TRBJ2-2, with D maybe TRBD2 (6 bases). Looked up from germline, CDR1 is MNHNY and CDR2 is SVGAGI (reference sequence). V was pared by 4 bases and J by 9 bases, with 15 bases between. The CDR3 has 14 residues. The CDR3 sequence is CASSSLASVRELFF. The CDR3 region has the DNA TGTGCCAGCAGTTCCCTAGCGTCGGTCCGGGAGCTGTTTTTT.

This clone was detected a few times. The chain employs TRBV5-1 and TRBJ1-2; D may be TRBD1 (6 bases). The germline V gene has CDR1 SGHRS and CDR2 YFSETQ. V lost 4 bases, J lost 8 bases, and 15 bases lay in between. The CDR3 loop spans 13 amino acids. This chain's CDR3 is CASSETGPGGYTF. The CDR3 nucleotides are TGCGCCAGCAGCGAGACAGGCCCAGGAGGCTACACCTTC. The full variable domain, its missing parts supplied by reference TRBV5-1 and TRBJ1-2, is KAGVTQTPRYLIKTRGQQVTLSCSPISGHRSVSWYQQTPGQGLQFLFEYFSETQRNKGNFPGRFSGRQFSNSRSEMNVSTLELGDSALYLCASSETGPGGYTFGSGTRLTVV.